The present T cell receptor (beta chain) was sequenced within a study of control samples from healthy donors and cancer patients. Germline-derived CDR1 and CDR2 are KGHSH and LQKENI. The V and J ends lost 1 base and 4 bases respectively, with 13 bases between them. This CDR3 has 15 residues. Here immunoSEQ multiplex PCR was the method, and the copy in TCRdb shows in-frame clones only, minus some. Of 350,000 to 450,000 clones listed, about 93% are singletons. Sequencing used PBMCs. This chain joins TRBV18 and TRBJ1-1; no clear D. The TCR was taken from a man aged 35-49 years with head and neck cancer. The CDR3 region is CASSPRGREVTEAFF. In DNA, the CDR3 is TGTGCCAGCTCACCACGCGGGAGGGAGGTCACTGAAGCTTTCTTT.